This T cell receptor beta chain was sequenced for a study of glioma-infiltrating T cells. The iRepertoire nested amplicon-rescue multiplex PCR amplified TCR alpha and beta CDR3s from RNA. Input was roughly 85-450 ng of tissue mRNA or PBMC total RNA. From the multiplex PCR reads, TCRdb called clonotypes with MiXCR, one entry per CDR3 protein. The sample shows around 170,000 distinct CDR3 sequences, around 45% of them seen only once. On this clonotype: At one end the junction does not follow the germline gene, possibly because of a read error.

The sequenced material came from glioma tissue, nonneoplastic brain tissue, or PBMCs (not recorded which). This receptor was identified in a human donor with low-grade glioma or glioblastoma, undergoing nonglioma brain surgery, or in good health (not recorded which).

Here the CDR3 reads CASSTVEQGGSNQLQHF. CDR3 bases: TGTGCCAGTAGTACCGTCGAACAGGGGGGTAGCAATCAGCTCCAGCATTTT. V gene TRBV19 combines with J gene TRBJ1-5; TRBD1 matches 8 bases. This CDR3 is built from 17 residues. Germline V gives CDR1 LNHDA, CDR2 SQIVND (reference sequence).